The sequence of this T cell receptor (beta chain) was determined in a study of T cells in localized non-small cell lung cancer. Study-wide points: Uninvolved adjacent lung had the highest recorded T cell clonality, with tumor below it.

The protocol was immunoSEQ multiplex PCR, while the TCRdb copy is restricted to in-frame clones and leaves out a portion. The sample lists some 82,000 clones; 80% were seen once. The V segment lost 5 bases and the J segment 7 bases; nucleotides outside the gene matches: 8. The CDR3 is 14 residues long. Germline CDR1 SGHVS, CDR2 FNYEAQ. For this clone: Its antigen is not identified.

This sequence joins TRBV7-6 and TRBJ2-7; 10 bases are a match to TRBD1. Sample: PBMCs, taken before any cancer treatment. This sequence originates from a man aged 35 to 69 with stage II squamous cell lung carcinoma. The chain's CDR3 is CASSRDRGQEEQYF. The CDR3 coding sequence is TGTGCCAGCAGCCGGGACAGGGGACAGGAGGAGCAGTACTTC.